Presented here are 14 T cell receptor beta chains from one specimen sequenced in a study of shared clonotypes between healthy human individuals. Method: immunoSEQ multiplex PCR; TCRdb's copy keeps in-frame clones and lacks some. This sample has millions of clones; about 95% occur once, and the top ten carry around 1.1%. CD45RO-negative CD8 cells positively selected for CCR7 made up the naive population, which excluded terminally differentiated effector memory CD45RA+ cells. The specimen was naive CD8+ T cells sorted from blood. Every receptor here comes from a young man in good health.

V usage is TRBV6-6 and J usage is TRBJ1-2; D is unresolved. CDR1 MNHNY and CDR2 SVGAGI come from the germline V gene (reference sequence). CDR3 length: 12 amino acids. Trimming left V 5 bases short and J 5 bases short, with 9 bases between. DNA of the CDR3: TGTGCCAGCAGTCCGACACCGTATGGCTACACCTTC. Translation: CASSPTPYGYTF.

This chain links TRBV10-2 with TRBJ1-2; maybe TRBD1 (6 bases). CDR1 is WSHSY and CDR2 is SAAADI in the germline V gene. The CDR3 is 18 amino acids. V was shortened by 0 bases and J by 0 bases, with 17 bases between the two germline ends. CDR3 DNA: TGCGCCAGCAGTGAGTCACTTGAAACAGGGACAACTAACTATGGCTACACCTTC. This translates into CASSESLETGTTNYGYTF.

CDR3 amino acids: CASSFGVYNTEAFF. In DNA form, the CDR3 reads TGTGCCAGCAGTTTCGGAGTCTATAACACTGAAGCTTTCTTT. The chain joins TRBV5-6 to TRBJ1-1, with D unclear. This CDR3 is built from 14 residues. In germline, CDR1 is SGHDT, CDR2 YYEEEE. Trimming removed 5 bases from V and 2 bases from J, with 13 bases in between.

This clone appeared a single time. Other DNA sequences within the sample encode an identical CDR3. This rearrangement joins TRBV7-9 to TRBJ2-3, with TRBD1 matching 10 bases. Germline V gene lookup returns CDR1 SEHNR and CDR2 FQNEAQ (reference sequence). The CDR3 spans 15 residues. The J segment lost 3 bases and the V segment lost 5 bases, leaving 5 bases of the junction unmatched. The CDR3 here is CASSPTGGGTDTQYF. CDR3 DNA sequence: TGTGCCAGCAGCCCGACAGGGGGCGGAACAGATACGCAGTATTTT.

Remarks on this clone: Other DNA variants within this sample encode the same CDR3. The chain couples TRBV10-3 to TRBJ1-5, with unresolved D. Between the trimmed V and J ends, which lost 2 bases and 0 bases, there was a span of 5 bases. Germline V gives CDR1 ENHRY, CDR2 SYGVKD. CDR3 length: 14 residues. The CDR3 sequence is CAISEENSNQPQHF. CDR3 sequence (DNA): TGTGCCATCAGTGAGGAGAATAGCAATCAGCCCCAGCATTTT.

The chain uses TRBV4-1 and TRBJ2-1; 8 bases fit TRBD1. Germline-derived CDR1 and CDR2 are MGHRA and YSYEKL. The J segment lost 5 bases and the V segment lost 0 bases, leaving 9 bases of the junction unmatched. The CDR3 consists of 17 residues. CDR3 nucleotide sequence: TGCGCCAGCAGCCAAGATGCCGGCAGGGGGCACCACAATGAGCAGTTCTTC. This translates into CASSQDAGRGHHNEQFF.

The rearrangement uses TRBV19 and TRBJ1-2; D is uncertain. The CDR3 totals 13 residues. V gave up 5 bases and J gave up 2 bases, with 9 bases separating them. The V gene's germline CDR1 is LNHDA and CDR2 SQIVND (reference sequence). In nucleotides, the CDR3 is TGTGCCAGTAGTTATGGAACCAACTATGGCTACACCTTC. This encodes CASSYGTNYGYTF.

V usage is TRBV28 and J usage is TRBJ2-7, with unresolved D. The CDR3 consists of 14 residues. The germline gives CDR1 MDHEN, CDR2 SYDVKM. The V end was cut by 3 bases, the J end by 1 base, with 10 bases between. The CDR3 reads CASSFGVASYEQYF. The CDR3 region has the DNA TGTGCCAGCAGTTTTGGGGTAGCTTCCTACGAGCAGTACTTC.

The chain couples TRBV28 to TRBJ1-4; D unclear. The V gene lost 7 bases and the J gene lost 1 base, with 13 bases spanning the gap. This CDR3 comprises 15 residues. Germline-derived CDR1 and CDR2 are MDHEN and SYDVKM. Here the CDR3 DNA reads TGTGCCAGCAAACAGTACCCCGGAACTAATGAAAAACTGTTTTTT. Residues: CASKQYPGTNEKLFF. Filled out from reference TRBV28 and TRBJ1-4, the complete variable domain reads DVKVTQSSRYLVKRTGEKVFLECVQDMDHENMFWYRQDPGLGLRLIYFSYDVKMKEKGDIPEGYSVSREKKERFSLILESASTNQTSMYLCASKQYPGTNEKLFFGSGTQLSVL.

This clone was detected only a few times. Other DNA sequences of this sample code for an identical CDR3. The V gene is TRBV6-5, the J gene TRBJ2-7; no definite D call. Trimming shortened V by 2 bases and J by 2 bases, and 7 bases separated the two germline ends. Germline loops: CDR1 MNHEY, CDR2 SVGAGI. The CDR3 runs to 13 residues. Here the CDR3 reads CASSYRETYEQYF. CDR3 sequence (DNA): TGTGCCAGCAGTTACAGGGAAACCTACGAGCAGTACTTC.

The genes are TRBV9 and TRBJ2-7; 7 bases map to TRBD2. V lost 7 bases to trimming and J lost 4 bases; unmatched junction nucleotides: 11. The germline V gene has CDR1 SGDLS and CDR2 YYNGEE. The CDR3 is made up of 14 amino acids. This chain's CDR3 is CASSLGGSGYEQYF. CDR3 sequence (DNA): TGTGCCAGCTCCTTGGGGGGGTCGGGGTACGAGCAGTACTTC.

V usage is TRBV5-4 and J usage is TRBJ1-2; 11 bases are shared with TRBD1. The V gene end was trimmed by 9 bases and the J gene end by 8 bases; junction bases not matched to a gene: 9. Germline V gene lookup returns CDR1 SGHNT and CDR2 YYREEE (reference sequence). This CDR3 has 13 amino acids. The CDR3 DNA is TGTGCCACTCCGGGACAGGGGGAAATAGGCTACACCTTC. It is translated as CATPGQGEIGYTF.

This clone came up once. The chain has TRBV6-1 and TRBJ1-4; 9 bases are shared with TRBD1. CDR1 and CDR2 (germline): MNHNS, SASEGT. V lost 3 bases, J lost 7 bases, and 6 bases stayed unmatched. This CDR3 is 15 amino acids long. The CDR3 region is CASSDPGQGLEKLFF. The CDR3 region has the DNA TGTGCCAGCAGTGACCCGGGACAGGGCCTTGAAAAACTGTTTTTT.

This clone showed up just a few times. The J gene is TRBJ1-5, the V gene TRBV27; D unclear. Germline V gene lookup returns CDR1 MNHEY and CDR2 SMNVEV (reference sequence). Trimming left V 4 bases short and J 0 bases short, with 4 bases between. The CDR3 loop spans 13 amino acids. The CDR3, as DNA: TGTGCCAGCAGTTGGTATAGCAATCAGCCCCAGCATTTT. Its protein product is CASSWYSNQPQHF.